Listed here is a single TCR beta chain. The entry originates in a study of blood T cell repertoires in COVID-19. On the study more broadly: The United States, Italy and Spain provided the acute and convalescent COVID-19 samples. PBMCs, B-cell-depleted T cells, or T cells were the source of the cDNA or gDNA that made up the material.

In terms of age and location, participants ranged from roughly 18 to 100 years and lived in about 25 US areas. Donors in Cohort 3 who had recovered were those with two negative PCRs, healthcare professional clearance, or resolution of their symptoms. Sequencing used immunoSEQ multiplex PCR; TCRdb keeps in-frame clones, though not all of them. The data contain 300,000 to 350,000 clones, roughly 86% of them seen just once; the ten biggest clones take up more than 8.5%. The receptor was isolated from a woman under 30 who had recovered from COVID-19. The specimen was PBMCs or T cells enriched from blood (not recorded which).

In nucleotides, the CDR3 is TGTGCCAGCAGTTTGCCCGGGACAGGGGTCAATCAGCCCCAGCATTTT. Encoded protein: CASSLPGTGVNQPQHF. The J gene is TRBJ1-5, the V gene TRBV28; 10 bases are shared with TRBD1. V was clipped by 3 bases and J by 3 bases; unmatched bases: 5. Germline V gene data show CDR1 as MDHEN and CDR2 as SYDVKM. CDR3 length equals 16 residues. The whole variable domain, filled in from reference TRBV28 and TRBJ1-5, reads DVKVTQSSRYLVKRTGEKVFLECVQDMDHENMFWYRQDPGLGLRLIYFSYDVKMKEKGDIPEGYSVSREKKERFSLILESASTNQTSMYLCASSLPGTGVNQPQHFGDGTRLSIL.